Presented here are 26 T cell receptor beta chains from one specimen sequenced in a study of T cell changes during pregnancy in multiple sclerosis. TCRdb's table, derived via immunoSEQ multiplex PCR, lists solely in-frame clones and lacks some. Found here are about 40,000 clones, more than 85% of them singletons; the top ten hold around 13%. The sequencing here drew on CD8+ T cells from peripheral blood mononuclear cells, taken in the first trimester of pregnancy. These receptor sequences come from a female donor with multiple sclerosis, enrolled in a pregnancy study.

The rearrangement uses TRBV9 and TRBJ2-1; 7 bases are shared with TRBD2. Germline V CDR1 and CDR2: SGDLS, YYNGEE. CDR3 length: 16 residues. V lost 2 bases and J lost 4; bases outside the gene matches: 9. CDR3 sequence reads: CASSVAVGGGYNEQFF. The CDR3 region has the DNA TGTGCCAGCAGCGTCGCCGTGGGCGGGGGTTACAATGAGCAGTTCTTC.

The chain uses TRBV6-1 and TRBJ2-7, with D perhaps matching TRBD1 (6 bases). Deletions cut 3 bases from V and 2 bases from J, with 23 bases between. Germline CDR1 reads MNHNS; CDR2 reads SASEGT. The CDR3 consists of 18 residues. DNA for the CDR3: TGTGCCAGCAGTGACTATATTCCCTGGACAGTCTTCCCCTACGAGCAGTACTTC. Its protein is CASSDYIPWTVFPYEQYF.

This clone was seen once. This chain uses TRBV2 with TRBJ1-4; TRBD1 aligns across 8 bases. Trimming took 3 bases from V and 7 from J; bases not matched to a gene: 7. CDR3 length: 15 residues. The germline CDR1 and CDR2 sequences are SNHLY and FYNNEI. The CDR3 loop reads CASSDPDRVGEKLFF. The CDR3 DNA sequence: TGTGCCAGCAGTGACCCGGACAGGGTTGGTGAAAAACTGTTTTTT.

The DNA for the CDR3 is TGCGCCAGCAGTCAGGCGAACACTGAAGCTTTCTTT. Amino acid sequence: CASSQANTEAFF. The rearrangement links TRBV5-1 to TRBJ1-1; D unresolved. Trimming shortened V by 5 bases and J by 1 base, and 6 bases separated the two germline ends. CDR1 is SGHRS, CDR2 YFSETQ, per germline. This CDR3 comprises 12 residues.

J is TRBJ1-2 and V is TRBV30; TRBD1 is a possible D gene (6 bases). Germline V gene lookup returns CDR1 GTSNPN and CDR2 SVGIG (reference sequence). The CDR3 totals 11 residues. The ends were cut back, 2 bases at V and 8 bases at J, with 9 bases in the middle. DNA for the CDR3: TGTGCCTGGAGTAACAGGGTCGGCTACACCTTC. Translation: CAWSNRVGYTF.

The gene calls are TRBV5-6 and TRBJ1-5; unclear D gene. The CDR3 is 14 residues long. Trimming removed 0 bases from V and 2 bases from J, with 6 bases in between. The germline V gene encodes CDR1 SGHDT and CDR2 YYEEEE. Here the CDR3 DNA reads TGTGCCAGCAGCTTGGGCGTTGGCAATCAGCCCCAGCATTTT. This codes for CASSLGVGNQPQHF. The full variable domain, in which reference TRBV5-6 and TRBJ1-5 provide the parts outside the CDR3, is DAGVTQSPTHLIKTRGQQVTLRCSPKSGHDTVSWYQQALGQGPQFIFQYYEEEERQRGNFPDRFSGHQFPNYSSELNVNALLLGDSALYLCASSLGVGNQPQHFGDGTRLSIL.

The chain recombines TRBV9 with TRBJ2-7; TRBD1 agrees at 7 bases. CDR1 SGDLS and CDR2 YYNGEE come from the germline V gene. The CDR3 is 16 amino acids. Unmatched junction bases numbered 10, after V lost 4 bases and J lost 0 bases. Written as DNA, the CDR3 is TGTGCCAGCAGCACCGACAGGGAGTACAACTCCTACGAGCAGTACTTC. Translated: CASSTDREYNSYEQYF.

The CDR3 nucleotides are TGTGCCAGCAGTGTTCCAGGGGGTCTCTCCTACGAGCAGTACTTC. Its protein is CASSVPGGLSYEQYF. The chain has TRBV2 and TRBJ2-7; 7 positions match TRBD1. CDR1 SNHLY and CDR2 FYNNEI come from the germline V gene. The CDR3 covers 15 residues. V shed 4 bases, J shed 0 bases, and the junction held 6 bases outside the gene matches.

This CDR3 is CASSEEGGQGGEKLFF. In nucleotides, the CDR3 is TGTGCCAGCAGTGAAGAAGGGGGACAGGGTGGAGAAAAACTGTTTTTT. V gene TRBV6-1 combines with J gene TRBJ1-4, with TRBD1 matching 9 bases. The CDR3 covers 16 residues. Germline assignment: CDR1 MNHNS and CDR2 SASEGT. V was pared by 1 base and J by 8 bases, with 8 bases of the junction left unmatched.

The CDR3 DNA sequence: TGTGCCAGCGGGGGGGCGGGTGAGCAGTTCTTC. Translating gives CASGGAGEQFF. This sequence joins TRBV5-6 and TRBJ2-1; TRBD2 is a possible D gene (7 bases). The CDR3 covers 11 residues. Trimming removed 7 bases from V and 9 bases from J, with 11 bases in between. Germline V CDR1 and CDR2: SGHDT, YYEEEE.

The rearrangement joins TRBV12-5 to TRBJ1-1, with 7 nucleotides matching TRBD1. Looked up from germline, CDR1 is LGHNT and CDR2 is FRNRAP. The CDR3 has 16 amino acids. V dropped 3 bases and J dropped 0; count of bases not matched to a gene: 7. Written as DNA, the CDR3 is TGTGCTAGTGGTTTAGATACAGGGGACTTGAACACTGAAGCTTTCTTT. As protein: CASGLDTGDLNTEAFF.

This clone was observed a single time. The chain has TRBV10-3 and TRBJ1-1, with a possible D match to TRBD1 (6 bases). Looked up from germline, CDR1 is ENHRY and CDR2 is SYGVKD. The CDR3 spans 12 residues. V was cut by 4 bases and J by 5 bases, with 8 bases left in between. This CDR3 is CAISGGLTEAFF. The CDR3 DNA is TGTGCCATCAGTGGGGGGCTAACTGAAGCTTTCTTT.

A single count supports this clone. This chain connects TRBV9 to TRBJ2-3; TRBD2 is a possible D gene (5 bases). The CDR3 runs 12 residues. Per the germline V gene, CDR1 is SGDLS and CDR2 is YYNGEE. The V end lost 6 bases, the J end lost 3 bases, and 8 bases lay between the germline ends. Here the CDR3 reads CASTDYTDTQYF. The DNA of the CDR3 is TGTGCCAGCACCGACTATACAGATACGCAGTATTTT.

This chain connects TRBV7-8 to TRBJ1-1; 9 bases map to TRBD1. The CDR3 loop spans 14 amino acids. J gave up 7 bases and V 1 base, and 4 bases lay outside the gene matches. Germline V lookup: CDR1 SGHVS, CDR2 FQNEAQ. CDR3 loop: CASSLDRGPVEAFF. The CDR3 DNA follows: TGTGCCAGCAGCTTAGACAGGGGGCCGGTTGAAGCTTTCTTT.

The chain has TRBV30 and TRBJ2-4, with 12 bases matching TRBD2. Germline lookup yields CDR1 GTSNPN and CDR2 SVGIG (reference sequence). CDR3 size: 11 residues. The V gene end was trimmed by 7 bases and the J gene end by 10 bases; junction bases not matched to a gene: 2. The CDR3, as DNA: TGTGCCTTAGGACTAGCGGGGATTCAGTACTTC. Translated: CALGLAGIQYF.

This clone was picked up one time. The chain recombines TRBV6-5 with TRBJ2-1, with D unresolved. V gave up 6 bases and J gave up 0 bases, with 12 bases separating them. Germline-derived CDR1 and CDR2 are MNHEY and SVGAGI. The length of the CDR3 is 15 residues. The CDR3 is CASRLTRSSYNEQFF. The CDR3 bases are TGTGCCAGCAGACTCACTCGTAGCTCCTACAATGAGCAGTTCTTC.

V is TRBV6-5 and J is TRBJ2-3, with TRBD1 matching over 9 bases. CDR1 is MNHEY and CDR2 is SVGAGI in the germline V gene. The V gene end was trimmed by 2 bases and the J gene end by 11 bases; junction bases not matched to a gene: 5. This CDR3 is 13 amino acids long. This CDR3 is CASSYGGTGQQYF. The CDR3 DNA reads as TGTGCCAGCAGTTACGGGGGGACAGGGCAGCAGTATTTT.

The chain employs TRBV7-9 and TRBJ2-2; maybe TRBD2 (6 bases). From germline, CDR1 is SEHNR and CDR2 FQNEAQ (reference sequence). The CDR3 length is 13 residues. V lost 7 bases, J lost 4 bases, and 10 bases lay in between. The CDR3 DNA is TGTGCCAGCACCTCCGGGGGCACCGGGGAGCTGTTTTTT. Translation: CASTSGGTGELFF.

The rearrangement uses TRBV6-1 and TRBJ2-5; a weak D match, TRBD2 (6 bases). Germline V gene lookup returns CDR1 MNHNS and CDR2 SASEGT. The CDR3 covers 14 residues. Trimming removed 5 bases at V and 5 bases at J, with 15 bases between. DNA for the CDR3: TGTGCCAGCAGTAATTCGGGACTGGCGGAGACCCAGTACTTC. As protein: CASSNSGLAETQYF.

In DNA form, the CDR3 reads TGTGCCAGCAGCCTGGACCCCCGGGGTAGTTCACCCCTCCACTTT. This codes for CASSLDPRGSSPLHF. The V and J genes are TRBV5-4 and TRBJ1-6; D unclear. The CDR3 has 15 residues. Germline values: CDR1 SGHNT, CDR2 YYREEE (reference sequence). V lost 4 bases and J 9 bases, leaving 17 bases between the germline ends.

The rearrangement uses TRBV11-2 and TRBJ2-7, with D maybe TRBD2 (7 bases). The CDR3 contains 15 residues. The ends were cut back, 1 base at V and 3 bases at J, with 13 bases in the middle. From germline, CDR1 is SGHAT and CDR2 FQNNGV. The CDR3 nucleotides are TGTGCCAGCAGCTTAGGGGGGGGGCCCAACTACGAGCAGTACTTC. Translating it yields CASSLGGGPNYEQYF.

The rearrangement links TRBV5-8 to TRBJ2-1; D possibly corresponds to TRBD2 (6 bases). The CDR3 consists of 15 residues. Germline values: CDR1 SGHTS, CDR2 YDEGEE. Trimming removed 2 bases from V and 5 bases from J, with 14 bases in between. CDR3: CASSLPFGGDNEQFF. The CDR3 bases are TGTGCCAGCAGCTTACCCTTCGGGGGAGACAATGAGCAGTTCTTC.

This clone was observed once. The chain recombines TRBV2 with TRBJ1-1; tentative D call: TRBD1 (6 bases). V was cut by 4 bases and J by 6 bases, with 18 bases left in between. The germline V gene has CDR1 SNHLY and CDR2 FYNNEI. The CDR3 is made up of 15 amino acids. This chain's CDR3 is CASSAVGGRGSEAFF. Written as DNA, the CDR3 is TGTGCCAGCAGTGCGGTGGGCGGCAGGGGCTCTGAAGCTTTCTTT.

The gene calls are TRBV6-6 and TRBJ1-3, with D uncertain. V was shortened by 10 bases and J by 4 bases, with 11 bases between the two germline ends. CDR3 size: 12 residues. Germline V gene sequence: CDR1 MNHNY, CDR2 SVGAGI (reference sequence). This CDR3 is CATVLGGNTIYF. In DNA form, the CDR3 reads TGTGCCACCGTATTGGGCGGAAACACCATATATTTT.

CDR3 sequence reads: CASSAGTGGFIQYF. In DNA form, the CDR3 reads TGTGCCAGCAGTGCCGGGACAGGGGGATTCATTCAGTACTTC. V gene TRBV27 combines with J gene TRBJ2-4, with 11 positions matching TRBD1. V lost 5 bases, J lost 9 bases, and 6 bases stayed unmatched. This CDR3 region has 14 residues. Germline V gene data show CDR1 as MNHEY and CDR2 as SMNVEV (reference sequence).

The chain employs TRBV4-1 and TRBJ1-5; tentatively, D is TRBD1 (5 bases). CDR1 MGHRA and CDR2 YSYEKL come from the germline V gene. The CDR3 is 16 amino acids. Between the trimmed V and J ends, which lost 0 bases and 2 bases, there was a span of 11 bases. The CDR3 coding sequence is TGCGCCAGCAGCCAAGATACGGGGGGAGGCAATCAGCCCCAGCATTTT. Translation: CASSQDTGGGNQPQHF.